Following are 15 T cell receptor beta chains from one sample sequenced in a study of cytomegalovirus exposure and HLA in healthy donors (dated by TCRdb to about 2017). Library method: the immunoSEQ multiplex PCR assay. A mixture of 60 forward primers for TCR Vbeta segments and 13 reverse primers for TCR Jbeta segments was used in the multiplex PCR. This immuneACCESS table, as held by TCRdb, lists in-frame sequences with V and J called but not all clones. Of the missing ones, under half trace to an unresolved V gene in checked studies; the others have no known cause. This sample gives about 130,000 clones in total; around three quarters of them show up just once. 1.5% to 2.5% of the sample rests with the top ten. Sequenced input: PBMCs. The receptor set was obtained from a man aged 18 to 29 in good health and CMV-seronegative.

The chain employs TRBV7-2 and TRBJ2-7; 14 bases are a match to TRBD2. Losses at the gene ends were 3 bases for V and 8 bases for J; bases not matched to a gene: 9. Germline values: CDR1 SGHTA, CDR2 FQGNSA. The CDR3 has 16 amino acids. In nucleotides, the CDR3 is TGTGCCAGCAGCTTTAGGCCGGGACTAGCGGGAGAGCAGCAGTACTTC. It specifies CASSFRPGLAGEQQYF.

In this sample, this clone turned up once. V is TRBV12-5 and J is TRBJ1-1, with 8 bases aligning to TRBD1. Trimming at V came to 1 base and at J to 1 base, leaving 2 bases not matched to a gene. CDR1 is LGHNT and CDR2 is FRNRAP in the germline V gene. This CDR3 spans 15 amino acids. Written as DNA, the CDR3 is TGTGCTAGTGGTTTGGAACAGGGGGAGAACACTGAAGCTTTCTTT. Translation gives CASGLEQGENTEAFF.

The V call is TRBV6-5, the J call TRBJ2-7; D call uncertain. Germline CDR1 reads MNHEY; CDR2 reads SVGAGI. V dropped 7 bases and J dropped 0 bases, with 16 bases sitting between them. The CDR3 runs 15 residues. DNA of the CDR3: TGTGCCAGCATAAAATACATACAGAGCTCCTACGAGCAGTACTTC. This translates into CASIKYIQSSYEQYF.

The chain is built from TRBV9 and TRBJ2-1; D is unclear. The CDR3 has 12 residues. V gave up 6 bases and J gave up 12 bases, with 16 bases separating them. The germline V gene has CDR1 SGDLS and CDR2 YYNGEE. The CDR3, as DNA: TGTGCCAGCAAAGGCCTAGATTGGCGGCAGTTCTTC. Translation: CASKGLDWRQFF.

The rearrangement links TRBV18 to TRBJ2-2, with 14 bases lining up with TRBD2. The trim removed 2 bases at V and 2 bases at J, leaving 7 bases unmatched. This CDR3 region has 19 residues. Germline-derived CDR1 and CDR2 are KGHSH and LQKENI. Here the CDR3 reads CASSPFGLAGGVNTGELFF. The CDR3 nucleotides read TGTGCCAGCTCACCATTCGGACTAGCGGGAGGAGTCAACACCGGGGAGCTGTTTTTT.

The rearrangement links TRBV7-3 to TRBJ2-5; maybe TRBD1 (5 bases). CDR1 is SGHTA and CDR2 is FQGTGA in the germline V gene. CDR3 length: 17 amino acids. Deletions cut 2 bases from V and 1 base from J, with 17 bases between. The CDR3 is CASSLVPSQGSQETQYF. The CDR3 DNA follows: TGTGCCAGCAGCTTAGTCCCTTCCCAGGGCAGCCAAGAGACCCAGTACTTC.

This clone was detected only once. The CDR3 coding sequence is TGTGCCAGCAGCGGGGGTGGACTAGCGTGTCAGCAGTTCTTC. As protein: CASSGGGLACQQFF. The chain is built from TRBV9 and TRBJ2-1; 9 positions match TRBD2. Trimming at V came to 3 bases and at J to 11 bases, leaving 9 bases not matched to a gene. The CDR3 loop spans 14 amino acids. CDR1 is SGDLS and CDR2 is YYNGEE in the germline V gene.

The genes are TRBV5-1 and TRBJ2-1; 7 bases are shared with TRBD2. J lost 4 bases, V lost 4 bases, and 11 bases had no gene match. CDR3 length equals 16 residues. CDR1 and CDR2 from the germline V gene are SGHRS and YFSETQ. The CDR3 spells CASSLAGEGSYNEQFF. The CDR3 DNA follows: TGCGCCAGCAGCCTGGCGGGAGAAGGGTCTTACAATGAGCAGTTCTTC.

The chain combines TRBV4-1 with TRBJ2-2; D is possibly TRBD1 (5 bases). The germline gives CDR1 MGHRA, CDR2 YSYEKL. The CDR3 extends over 15 amino acids. V lost 4 bases to trimming and J lost 7 bases, with 16 bases between them. CDR3: CASSRDRSRGGELFF. The CDR3 nucleotides read TGCGCCAGCAGCCGAGACAGATCCCGAGGCGGGGAGCTGTTTTTT.

V and J are TRBV19 and TRBJ1-6; no clear D gene. This CDR3 comprises 16 residues. CDR1 and CDR2 (germline): LNHDA, SQIVND (reference sequence). V lost 1 base to trimming and J lost 0 bases, with 7 bases between them. CDR3 sequence (DNA): TGTGCCAGTAGTATAGGTAGCAGCTCCTATAATTCACCCCTCCACTTT. It encodes CASSIGSSSYNSPLHF.

A few counts support this clone. The chain recombines TRBV23-1 with TRBJ2-1; D is ambiguous. TRBV23-1 is an ORF, and what it does is uncertain. The CDR3 loop spans 11 amino acids. Trimming removed 9 bases at V and 5 bases at J, with 8 bases between. Written as DNA, the CDR3 is TGCGCCAGTGAAGCGAACAATGAGCAGTTCTTC. This encodes CASEANNEQFF.

This rearrangement joins TRBV7-2 to TRBJ1-5; tentatively, D is TRBD1 (6 bases). The CDR3 consists of 14 residues. Trimming pared 1 base from V and 7 bases from J, leaving 11 bases between. Germline loops: CDR1 SGHTA, CDR2 FQGNSA. The CDR3 region is CASSLGGRGQPQHF. CDR3 DNA: TGTGCCAGCAGCTTAGGGGGCAGGGGCCAGCCCCAGCATTTT. The variable domain in full, completed from reference TRBV7-2 and TRBJ1-5, reads GAGVSQSPSNKVTEKGKDVELRCDPISGHTALYWYRQSLGQGLEFLIYFQGNSAPDKSGLPSDRFSAERTGGSVSTLTIQRTQQEDSAVYLCASSLGGRGQPQHFGDGTRLSIL.

This clone was picked up a small number of times. This chain links TRBV4-1 with TRBJ2-5; no reliable D call. This CDR3 has 14 residues. CDR1 is MGHRA, CDR2 YSYEKL, per germline. Trimming left V 1 base short and J 4 bases short, with 10 bases between. For the CDR3, the DNA is TGCGCCAGCAGCCAAGCCGAGTCGTTAGAGACCCAGTACTTC. Protein sequence: CASSQAESLETQYF.

This chain uses TRBV7-2 with TRBJ2-5, with 7 bases aligning to TRBD1. The J call is doubtful: the DNA matches TRBJ2-7 better. CDR3 length: 15 residues. From germline, CDR1 is SGHTA and CDR2 FQGNSA. CDR3 protein: CASSLGRDSPYEQYF. In nucleotides, the CDR3 is TGTGCCAGCAGCTTAGGACGGGACAGCCCCTACGAGCAGTACTTC.

This chain joins TRBV7-2 and TRBJ1-1; D might be TRBD1 (5 bases). V lost 3 bases to trimming and J lost 5 bases, with 13 bases between them. CDR3 length: 14 residues. Germline lookup yields CDR1 SGHTA and CDR2 FQGNSA. As DNA, the CDR3 is TGTGCCAGCAGCTTTGACCCGGGGGGAACTGAAGCTTTCTTT. Residues: CASSFDPGGTEAFF. Filled out from reference TRBV7-2 and TRBJ1-1, the complete variable domain reads GAGVSQSPSNKVTEKGKDVELRCDPISGHTALYWYRQSLGQGLEFLIYFQGNSAPDKSGLPSDRFSAERTGGSVSTLTIQRTQQEDSAVYLCASSFDPGGTEAFFGQGTRLTVV.